The clone carrying this T cell receptor beta chain was recorded a few times. No antigen is known for it. The CDR3 is 15 residues long. Unmatched junction bases numbered 7, after V lost 2 bases and J lost 3 bases. CDR1 is MNHEY and CDR2 is SMNVEV in the germline V gene (reference sequence). This sample was taken from a study of spatial heterogeneity in lung cancer. Study-wide findings and caveats: Within tumors, counts of expanded alpha and beta TCRs tracked tumor mutation counts.

Documented time point: sample taken at primary tumor resection. TCRdb re-analysed the 5' RACE reads in MiXCR, keeping a single row per CDR3 protein. The sample contains fewer than 11,000 distinct CDR3 sequences, roughly 12% of which appear only once. This rearrangement joins TRBV27 to TRBJ2-7; 7 nucleotides agree with TRBD2. This sample comprised lung tumor tissue, obtained at surgery. The TCR originated in a male donor with early-stage non-small cell lung cancer. The CDR3 bases are TGTGCCAGCAGTTTAAGGAGCGGGAACTACTACGAGCAGTACTTC. This translates into CASSLRSGNYYEQYF.